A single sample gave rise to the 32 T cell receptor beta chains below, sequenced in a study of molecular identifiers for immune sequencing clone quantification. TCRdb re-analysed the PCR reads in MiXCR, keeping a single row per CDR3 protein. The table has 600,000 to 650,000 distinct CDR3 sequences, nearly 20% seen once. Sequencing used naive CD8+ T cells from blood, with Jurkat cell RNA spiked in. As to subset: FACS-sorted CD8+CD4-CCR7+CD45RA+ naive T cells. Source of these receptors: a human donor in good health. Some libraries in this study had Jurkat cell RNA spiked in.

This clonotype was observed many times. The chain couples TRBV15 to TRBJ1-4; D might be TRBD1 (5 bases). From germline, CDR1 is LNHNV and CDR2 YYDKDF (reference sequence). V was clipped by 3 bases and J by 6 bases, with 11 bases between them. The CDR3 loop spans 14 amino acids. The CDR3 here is CATSRGPGYEKLFF. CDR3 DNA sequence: TGTGCCACCAGCAGGGGACCGGGTTATGAAAAACTGTTTTTT. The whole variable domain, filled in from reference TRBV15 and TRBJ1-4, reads DAMVIQNPRYQVTQFGKPVTLSCSQTLNHNVMYWYQQKSSQAPKLLFHYYDKDFNNEADTPDNFQSRRPNTSFCFLDIRSPGLGDTAMYLCATSRGPGYEKLFFGSGTQLSVL.

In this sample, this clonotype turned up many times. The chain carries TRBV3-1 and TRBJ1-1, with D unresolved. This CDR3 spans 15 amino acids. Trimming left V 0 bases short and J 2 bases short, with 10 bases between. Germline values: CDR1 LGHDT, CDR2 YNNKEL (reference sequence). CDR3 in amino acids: CASSQDLGTNTEAFF. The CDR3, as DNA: TGTGCCAGCAGCCAAGATCTTGGTACCAACACTGAAGCTTTCTTT.

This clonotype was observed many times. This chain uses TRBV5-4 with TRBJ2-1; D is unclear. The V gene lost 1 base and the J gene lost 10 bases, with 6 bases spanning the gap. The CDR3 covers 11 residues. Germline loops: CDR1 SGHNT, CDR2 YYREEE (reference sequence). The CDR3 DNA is TGTGCCAGCAGCTTGAGTACGGAGCAGTTCTTC. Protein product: CASSLSTEQFF.

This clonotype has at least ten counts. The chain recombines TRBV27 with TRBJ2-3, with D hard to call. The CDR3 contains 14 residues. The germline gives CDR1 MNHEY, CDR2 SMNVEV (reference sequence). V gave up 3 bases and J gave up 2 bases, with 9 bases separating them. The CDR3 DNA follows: TGTGCCAGCAGTTTGGTGGGCCTCACAGATACGCAGTATTTT. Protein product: CASSLVGLTDTQYF.

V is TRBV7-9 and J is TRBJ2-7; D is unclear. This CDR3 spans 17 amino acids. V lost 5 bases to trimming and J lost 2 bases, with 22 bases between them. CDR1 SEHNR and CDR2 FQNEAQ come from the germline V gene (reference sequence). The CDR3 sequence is CASSDTETAPSPYEQYF. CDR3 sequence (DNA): TGTGCCAGCAGCGACACCGAGACCGCCCCGTCTCCCTACGAGCAGTACTTC.

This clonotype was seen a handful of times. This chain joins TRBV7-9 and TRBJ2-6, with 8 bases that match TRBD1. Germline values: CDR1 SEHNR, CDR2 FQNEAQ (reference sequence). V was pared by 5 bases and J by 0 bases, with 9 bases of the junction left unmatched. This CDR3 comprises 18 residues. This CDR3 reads CASSHTGGSSSGANVLTF. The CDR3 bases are TGTGCCAGCAGCCACACAGGGGGATCATCCTCTGGGGCCAACGTCCTGACTTTC.

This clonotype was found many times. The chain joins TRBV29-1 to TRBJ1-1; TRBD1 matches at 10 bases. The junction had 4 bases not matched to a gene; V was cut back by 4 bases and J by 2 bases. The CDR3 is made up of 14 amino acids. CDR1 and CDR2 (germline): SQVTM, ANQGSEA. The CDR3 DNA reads TGCAGCGTTGGGACAGGGGGTTTAAACACTGAAGCTTTCTTT. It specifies CSVGTGGLNTEAFF.

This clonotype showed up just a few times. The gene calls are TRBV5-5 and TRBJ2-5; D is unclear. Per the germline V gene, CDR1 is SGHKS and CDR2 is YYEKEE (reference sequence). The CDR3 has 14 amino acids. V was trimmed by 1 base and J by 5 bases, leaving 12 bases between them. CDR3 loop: CASSLSDLWETQYF. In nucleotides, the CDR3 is TGTGCCAGCAGCTTGTCGGACCTGTGGGAGACCCAGTACTTC.

The CDR3 DNA reads TGCAGTGCTAGCAACTGGGAGGGCTACGAGCAGTACTTC. Its protein is CSASNWEGYEQYF. The rearrangement joins TRBV20-1 to TRBJ2-7, with 7 bases lining up with TRBD2. J was trimmed by 3 bases and V by 3 bases; bases with no gene match: 5. Germline V lookup: CDR1 DFQATT, CDR2 SNEGSKA (reference sequence). The CDR3 sequence is 13 residues long.

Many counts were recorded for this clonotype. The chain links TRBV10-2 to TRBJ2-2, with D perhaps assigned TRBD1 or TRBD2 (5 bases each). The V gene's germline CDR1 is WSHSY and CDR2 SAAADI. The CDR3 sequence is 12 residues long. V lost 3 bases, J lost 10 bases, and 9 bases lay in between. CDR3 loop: CASSDRGPELFF. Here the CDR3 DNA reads TGCGCCAGCAGTGATCGGGGACCGGAGCTGTTTTTT.

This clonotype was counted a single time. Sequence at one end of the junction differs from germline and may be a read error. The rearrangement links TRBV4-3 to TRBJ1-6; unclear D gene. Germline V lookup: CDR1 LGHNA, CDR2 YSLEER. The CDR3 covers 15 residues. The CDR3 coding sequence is TGCGCCAGCGGCCAAGACCTTAGCTCTGGATCACCCCTCCACTTT. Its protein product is CASGQDLSSGSPLHF.

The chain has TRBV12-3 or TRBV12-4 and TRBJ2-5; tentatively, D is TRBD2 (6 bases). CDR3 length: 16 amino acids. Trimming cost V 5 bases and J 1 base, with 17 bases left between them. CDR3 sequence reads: CASSTPSEGFQETQYF. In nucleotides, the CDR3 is TGTGCCAGCAGTACCCCTTCGGAGGGGTTCCAAGAGACCCAGTACTTC.

The CDR3 DNA is TGCGCCAGCAGCCAAGATGCGGGGGGCAGGATCGGGACCCAGTACTTC. It specifies CASSQDAGGRIGTQYF. This chain links TRBV4-1 with TRBJ2-5; 8 bases map to TRBD2. After removal of 0 bases from V and 7 bases from J, the junction contained 10 bases not matched to a gene. Germline CDR1 is MGHRA and CDR2 is YSYEKL. The CDR3 is 16 residues long.

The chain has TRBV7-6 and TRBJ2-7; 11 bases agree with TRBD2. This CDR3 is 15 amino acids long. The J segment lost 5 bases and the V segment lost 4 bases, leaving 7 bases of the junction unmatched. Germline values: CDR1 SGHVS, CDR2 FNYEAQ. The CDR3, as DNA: TGTGCCAGCAGCTCGACCACTAGCGGGAGAGACGAGCAGTACTTC. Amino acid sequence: CASSSTTSGRDEQYF.

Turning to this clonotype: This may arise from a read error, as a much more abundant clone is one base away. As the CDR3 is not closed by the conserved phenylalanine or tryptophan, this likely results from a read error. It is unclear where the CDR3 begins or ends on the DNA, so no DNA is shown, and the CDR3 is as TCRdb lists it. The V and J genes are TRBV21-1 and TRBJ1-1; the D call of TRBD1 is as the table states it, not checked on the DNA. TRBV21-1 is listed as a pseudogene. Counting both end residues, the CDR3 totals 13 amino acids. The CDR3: CASSKNTGWKAFL.

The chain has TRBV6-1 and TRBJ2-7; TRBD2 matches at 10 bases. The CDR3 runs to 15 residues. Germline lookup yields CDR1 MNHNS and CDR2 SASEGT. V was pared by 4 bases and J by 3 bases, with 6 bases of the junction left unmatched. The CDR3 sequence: CASSVPAGGGYEQYF. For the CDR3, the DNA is TGTGCCAGCAGTGTACCAGCGGGGGGGGGCTACGAGCAGTACTTC.

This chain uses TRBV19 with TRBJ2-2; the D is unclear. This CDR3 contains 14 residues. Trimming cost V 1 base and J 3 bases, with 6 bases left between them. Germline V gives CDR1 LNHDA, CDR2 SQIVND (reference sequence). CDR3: CASSIVGHTGELFF. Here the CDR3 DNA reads TGTGCCAGTAGTATAGTTGGCCACACCGGGGAGCTGTTTTTT.

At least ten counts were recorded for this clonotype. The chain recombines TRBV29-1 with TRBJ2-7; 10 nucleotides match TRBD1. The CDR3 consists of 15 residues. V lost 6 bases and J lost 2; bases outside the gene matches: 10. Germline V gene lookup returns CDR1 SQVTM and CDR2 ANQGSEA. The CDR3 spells CSVQRSGQGAYEQYF. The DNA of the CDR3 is TGCAGCGTCCAACGGTCCGGACAGGGGGCCTACGAGCAGTACTTC.

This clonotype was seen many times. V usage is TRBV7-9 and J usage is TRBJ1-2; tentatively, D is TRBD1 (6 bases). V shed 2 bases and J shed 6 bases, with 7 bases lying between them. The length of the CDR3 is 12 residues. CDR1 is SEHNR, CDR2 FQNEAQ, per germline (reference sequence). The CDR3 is CASSLTGNGYTF. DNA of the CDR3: TGTGCCAGCAGCTTAACAGGGAATGGCTACACCTTC. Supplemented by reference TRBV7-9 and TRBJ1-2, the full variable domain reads DTGVSQNPRHKITKRGQNVTFRCDPISEHNRLYWYRQTLGQGPEFLTYFQNEAQLEKSRLLSDRFSAERPKGSFSTLEIQRTEQGDSAMYLCASSLTGNGYTFGSGTRLTVV.

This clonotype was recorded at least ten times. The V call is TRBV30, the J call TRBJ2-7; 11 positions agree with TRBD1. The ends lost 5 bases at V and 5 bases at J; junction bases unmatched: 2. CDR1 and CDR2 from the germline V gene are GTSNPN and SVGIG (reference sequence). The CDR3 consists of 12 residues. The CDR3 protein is CAWGTGGNEQYF. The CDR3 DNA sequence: TGTGCCTGGGGGACAGGGGGTAACGAGCAGTACTTC.

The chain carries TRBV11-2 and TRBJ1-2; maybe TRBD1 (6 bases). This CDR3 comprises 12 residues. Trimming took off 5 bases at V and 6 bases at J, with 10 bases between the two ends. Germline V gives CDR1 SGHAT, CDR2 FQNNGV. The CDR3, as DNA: TGTGCCAGCAGCATAACAGGGAATGGCTACACCTTC. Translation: CASSITGNGYTF.

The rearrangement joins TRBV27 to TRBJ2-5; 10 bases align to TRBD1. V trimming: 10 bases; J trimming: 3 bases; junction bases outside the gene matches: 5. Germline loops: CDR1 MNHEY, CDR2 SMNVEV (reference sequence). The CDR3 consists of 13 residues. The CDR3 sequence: CATRGQGKETQYF. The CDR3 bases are TGTGCCACCCGGGGACAGGGGAAAGAGACCCAGTACTTC.

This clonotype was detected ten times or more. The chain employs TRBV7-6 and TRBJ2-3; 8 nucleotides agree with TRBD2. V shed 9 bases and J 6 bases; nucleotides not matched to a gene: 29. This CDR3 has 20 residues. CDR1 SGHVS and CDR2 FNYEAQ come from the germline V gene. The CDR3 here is CASSPTPPGGRGDDGDTQYF. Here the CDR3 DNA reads TGTGCCAGTAGCCCGACCCCGCCGGGGGGGAGGGGTGATGATGGTGATACGCAGTATTTT.

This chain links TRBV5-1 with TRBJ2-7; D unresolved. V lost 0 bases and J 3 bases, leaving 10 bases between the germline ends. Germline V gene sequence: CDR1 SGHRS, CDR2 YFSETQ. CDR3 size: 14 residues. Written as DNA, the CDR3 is TGCGCCAGCAGCTTGGACCGGAACTACTACGAGCAGTACTTC. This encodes CASSLDRNYYEQYF.

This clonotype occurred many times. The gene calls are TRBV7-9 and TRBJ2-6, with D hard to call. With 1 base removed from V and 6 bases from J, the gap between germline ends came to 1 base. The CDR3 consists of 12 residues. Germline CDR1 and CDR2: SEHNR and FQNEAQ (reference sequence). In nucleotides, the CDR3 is TGTGCCAGCAGCTTAGAGGCCAACGTCCTGACTTTC. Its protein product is CASSLEANVLTF.

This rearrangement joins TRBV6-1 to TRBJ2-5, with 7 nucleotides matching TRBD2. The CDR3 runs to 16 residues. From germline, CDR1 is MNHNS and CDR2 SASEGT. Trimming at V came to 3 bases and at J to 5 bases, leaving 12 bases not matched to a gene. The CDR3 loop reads CASSEETRGYQETQYF. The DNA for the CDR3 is TGTGCCAGCAGTGAGGAGACGCGGGGGTATCAGGAGACCCAGTACTTC.

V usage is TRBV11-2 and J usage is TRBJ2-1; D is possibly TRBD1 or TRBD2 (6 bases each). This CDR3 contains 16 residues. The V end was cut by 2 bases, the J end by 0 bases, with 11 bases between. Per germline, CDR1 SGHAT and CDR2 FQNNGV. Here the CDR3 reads CASSLFEGGSYNEQFF. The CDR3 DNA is TGTGCCAGCAGCTTATTCGAGGGGGGCTCCTACAATGAGCAGTTCTTC. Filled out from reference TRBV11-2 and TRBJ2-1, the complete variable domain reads EAGVAQSPRYKIIEKRQSVAFWCNPISGHATLYWYQQILGQGPKLLIQFQNNGVVDDSQLPKDRFSAERLKGVDSTLKIQPAKLEDSAVYLCASSLFEGGSYNEQFFGPGTRLTVL.

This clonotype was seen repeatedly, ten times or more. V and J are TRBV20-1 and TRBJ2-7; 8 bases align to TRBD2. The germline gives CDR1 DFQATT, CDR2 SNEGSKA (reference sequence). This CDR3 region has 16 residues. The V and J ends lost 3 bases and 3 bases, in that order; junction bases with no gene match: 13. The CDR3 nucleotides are TGCAGTGCTAGCGTAGCGGGGCAGCCAGATTACTACGAGCAGTACTTC. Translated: CSASVAGQPDYYEQYF.

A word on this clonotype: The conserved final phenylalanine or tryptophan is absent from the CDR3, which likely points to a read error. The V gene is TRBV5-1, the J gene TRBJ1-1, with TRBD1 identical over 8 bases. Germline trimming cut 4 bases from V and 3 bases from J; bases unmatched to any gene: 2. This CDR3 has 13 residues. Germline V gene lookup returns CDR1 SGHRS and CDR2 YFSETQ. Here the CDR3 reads CASSLGQDTEAFL. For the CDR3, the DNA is TGCGCCAGCAGCCTGGGACAGGACACTGAAGCTTTCCTT.

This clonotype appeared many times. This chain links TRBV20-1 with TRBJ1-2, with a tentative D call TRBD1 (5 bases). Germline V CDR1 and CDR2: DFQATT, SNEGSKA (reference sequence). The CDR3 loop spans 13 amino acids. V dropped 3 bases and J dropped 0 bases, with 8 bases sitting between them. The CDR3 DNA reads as TGCAGTGCTAGGGGGGAGTCTAACTATGGCTACACCTTC. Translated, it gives CSARGESNYGYTF.

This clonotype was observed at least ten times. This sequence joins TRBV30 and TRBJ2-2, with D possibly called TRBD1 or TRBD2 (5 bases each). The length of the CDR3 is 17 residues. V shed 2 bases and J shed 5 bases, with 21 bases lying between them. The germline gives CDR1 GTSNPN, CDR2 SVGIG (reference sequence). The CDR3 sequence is CAWSPVKTGRRTGELFF. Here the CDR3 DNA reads TGTGCCTGGAGTCCAGTGAAGACGGGACGTAGGACCGGGGAGCTGTTTTTT.

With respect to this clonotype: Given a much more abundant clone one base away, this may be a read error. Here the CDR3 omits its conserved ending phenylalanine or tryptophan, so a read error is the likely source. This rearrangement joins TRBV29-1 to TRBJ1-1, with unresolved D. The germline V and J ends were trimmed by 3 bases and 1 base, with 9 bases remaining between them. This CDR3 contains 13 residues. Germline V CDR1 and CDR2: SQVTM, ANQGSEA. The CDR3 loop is CSVDRTGNTEAFL. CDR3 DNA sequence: TGCAGCGTTGACAGGACGGGGAACACTGAAGCTTTCCTT.